This TCR beta chain was recovered during a study of regulatory T cells in long-lasting Graves disease. HTBI primers from iRepertoire and Arm-PCR of CDR3 regions yielded the TCR beta libraries. TCRdb analysed the multiplex PCR reads with MiXCR anew, one entry per CDR3 protein. The sample lists approximately 490,000 distinct CDR3 sequences; about 16% were seen once. Time point noted: newly diagnosed GD, antithyroid drugs for less than 3 months. After RNA was extracted from PBMCs, the TCR library was made from it. Graves' disease diagnoses used American Thyroid Association guidelines. This clonotype was counted many times. CDR3 length: 15 residues. From germline, CDR1 is SGHDT and CDR2 YYEEEE. Deletions cut 1 base from V and 3 bases from J, with 14 bases between. The sample was also linked to a second study, of T cells in Graves' hyperthyroidism and ophthalmopathy. That investigation notes: A set of HTBI primers served as the primers for a first-round RT-PCR of the TCR CDR3. Blood held most thyroid clonotypes expanded above 0.001 frequency.

The specimen was peripheral blood mononuclear cells (PBMCs), collected at new diagnosis, from a patient treated with antithyroid drugs. The chain couples TRBV5-6 to TRBJ2-7; D might be TRBD1 (5 bases). The TCR originated in a man between 40 and 49 years old with Graves disease. The CDR3 spells CASSLQGQGIYEQYF. The CDR3 DNA reads as TGTGCCAGCAGCTTGCAAGGACAAGGAATCTACGAGCAGTACTTC. Combining the CDR3 with reference TRBV5-6 and TRBJ2-7 gives the whole variable domain DAGVTQSPTHLIKTRGQQVTLRCSPKSGHDTVSWYQQALGQGPQFIFQYYEEEERQRGNFPDRFSGHQFPNYSSELNVNALLLGDSALYLCASSLQGQGIYEQYFGPGTRLTVT.